What follows are 31 T cell receptor beta chains derived from one specimen sequenced in a study of blood T cells in healthy people across ages. Primers used in a second PCR of roughly 6 to 11 cycles were a sample-barcoded 5' primer and a J-beta primer mix. From the 5' RACE reads, TCRdb called clonotypes with MiXCR, one entry per CDR3 protein. The table lists about 780,000 distinct CDR3 sequences, about 45% of them singletons, with approximately 18% in the top ten. Sequenced: blood. These receptors came from a man aged 80 or over in good health.

This clonotype was counted ten times or more. This chain links TRBV3-1 with TRBJ2-5; D is possibly TRBD1 (5 bases). Germline V gives CDR1 LGHDT, CDR2 YNNKEL (reference sequence). CDR3 length equals 13 residues. Trimming took off 2 bases at V and 1 base at J, with 5 bases between the two ends. The chain's CDR3 is CASSQQGQETQYF. In DNA form, the CDR3 reads TGTGCCAGCAGCCAACAGGGCCAAGAGACCCAGTACTTC.

The chain has TRBV4-1 and TRBJ2-7, with D perhaps TRBD2 (6 bases). The CDR3 sequence is 16 residues long. Germline-derived CDR1 and CDR2 are MGHRA and YSYEKL. Trimming pared 2 bases from V and 0 bases from J, leaving 14 bases between. The CDR3 region has the DNA TGCGCCAGCAGCCAACCCAGCGGGCTCCTCTCCTACGAGCAGTACTTC. Protein product: CASSQPSGLLSYEQYF.

The chain is built from TRBV10-3 and TRBJ1-5, with D unclear. This CDR3 has 12 amino acids. Germline lookup yields CDR1 ENHRY and CDR2 SYGVKD. Trimming left V 6 bases short and J 4 bases short, with 7 bases between. The CDR3 sequence: CAIRTPNQPQHF. The DNA for the CDR3 is TGTGCCATCAGAACACCGAATCAGCCCCAGCATTTT.

CDR3 residues: CASSSAWEQYF. The CDR3 DNA is TGTGCCAGCAGCTCGGCCTGGGAGCAGTATTTT. The rearrangement joins TRBV7-8 to TRBJ2-3; D gene uncertain. Trimming took off 4 bases at V and 11 bases at J, with 10 bases between the two ends. Germline CDR1 reads SGHVS; CDR2 reads FQNEAQ. The CDR3 is 11 amino acids.

This clonotype has only a few counts. CDR3 bases: TGTGCCAGCAGCCCGCGGACTAGCGCTGGTTCTCCGGCGAATGAGCAGTTCTTC. It yields the protein CASSPRTSAGSPANEQFF. The rearrangement uses TRBV7-3 and TRBJ2-1; 9 bases align to TRBD2. The junction had 18 bases not matched to a gene; V was cut back by 5 bases and J by 7 bases. This CDR3 spans 18 amino acids. The germline V gene encodes CDR1 SGHTA and CDR2 FQGTGA.

This rearrangement joins TRBV14 to TRBJ2-5; D is uncertain. The V end lost 2 bases, the J end lost 2 bases, and 12 bases lay between the germline ends. The germline gives CDR1 SGHDN, CDR2 FVKESK. This CDR3 spans 15 amino acids. In nucleotides, the CDR3 is TGTGCCAGCAGCCAAAATTTGGGCCAGCAAGAGACCCAGTACTTC. Encoded protein: CASSQNLGQQETQYF.

Concerning this clonotype: Given a much more abundant clone one base away, this may be a read error. Given the absence of the conserved phenylalanine or tryptophan at the CDR3 end, a read error is likely. This chain connects TRBV7-9 to TRBJ2-1, with 11 bases that match TRBD2. The V segment lost 6 bases and the J segment 8 bases; nucleotides outside the gene matches: 6. From germline, CDR1 is SEHNR and CDR2 FQNEAQ (reference sequence). This CDR3 contains 14 residues. CDR3: CASRATSGKDEQFS. CDR3 nucleotides: TGTGCCAGCAGGGCGACTAGCGGGAAGGATGAGCAGTTCTCC.

The rearrangement uses TRBV20-1 and TRBJ2-7, with 9 bases aligning to TRBD2. The ends lost 2 bases at V and 7 bases at J; junction bases unmatched: 15. This CDR3 has 16 residues. Germline lookup yields CDR1 DFQATT and CDR2 SNEGSKA (reference sequence). The CDR3 region has the DNA TGCAGTGCTAGAAGCCGACGGCTAGCGGGATACAATGAGCAGTACTTC. Protein sequence: CSARSRRLAGYNEQYF.

On this clonotype: A read error may explain this, as a much larger clone is one base away. The J gene is TRBJ2-7, the V gene TRBV4-3; TRBD1 aligns across 8 bases. CDR1 is LGHNA and CDR2 is YSLEER in the germline V gene. The ends lost 4 bases at V and 4 bases at J; junction bases unmatched: 12. The CDR3 sequence is 16 residues long. CDR3 loop: CASSRDHGRGLYEQYF. The CDR3 DNA follows: TGCGCCAGCAGCCGAGATCACGGCAGGGGGCTGTACGAGCAGTACTTC.

The chain recombines TRBV9 with TRBJ2-1; D remains ambiguous. The CDR3 runs 14 residues. From germline, CDR1 is SGDLS and CDR2 YYNGEE. The ends were cut back, 4 bases at V and 7 bases at J, with 15 bases in the middle. CDR3 region: CASSFQTGDNEQFF. CDR3 sequence (DNA): TGTGCCAGCAGCTTTCAGACTGGCGATAATGAGCAGTTCTTC.

This clonotype was seen a handful of times. The rearrangement links TRBV21-1 to TRBJ2-1; TRBD2, the table's D call, lacks a check against the DNA. TRBV21-1 is annotated as a pseudogene. CDR3 length: 17 residues. CDR3 residues: CASSKGSTLGGSNEQFF. The CDR3 nucleotides are TGTGCCAGCAGCAAAGGCTCCACACTAGGGGGGTCCAATGAGCAGTTCTTC.

This chain connects TRBV20-1 to TRBJ2-7; 8 bases fit TRBD2. The germline V gene has CDR1 DFQATT and CDR2 SNEGSKA (reference sequence). The CDR3 is made up of 14 amino acids. The V segment lost 2 bases and the J segment 7 bases; nucleotides outside the gene matches: 10. The CDR3 DNA sequence: TGCAGTGCTAGACCTGCGGGGGGACCTTTGGAGCAGTACTTC. Amino acid sequence: CSARPAGGPLEQYF.

There are a few counts of this clonotype. V usage is TRBV10-3 and J usage is TRBJ2-5, with 10 bases lining up with TRBD1. The last part of the DNA fits TRBJ2-7 better; the J call may be wrong. Germline V gene sequence: CDR1 ENHRY, CDR2 SYGVKD. CDR3 length equals 15 residues. The CDR3 is CAISALTGGKDEQYF. The CDR3 DNA reads TGTGCCATCAGTGCCTTGACAGGGGGCAAGGACGAGCAGTACTTC.

This clonotype was seen a few times. The chain has TRBV2 and TRBJ2-5; D possibly matches TRBD1 or TRBD2 (5 bases each). This CDR3 spans 13 amino acids. Trimming shortened V by 7 bases and J by 2 bases, and 11 bases separated the two germline ends. Germline loops: CDR1 SNHLY, CDR2 FYNNEI. This chain's CDR3 is CASKEGRQETQYF. Here the CDR3 DNA reads TGTGCCAGCAAAGAGGGGCGACAAGAGACCCAGTACTTC.

The CDR3 DNA is TGTGCCAGCAGCTTAGACCCGAGACAGATTTACGAGCAGTACTTC. This encodes CASSLDPRQIYEQYF. The J gene is TRBJ2-1, the V gene TRBV13; tentative D call: TRBD1 (5 bases). The J call may not be correct, given that the DNA end is closer to TRBJ2-7. CDR1 is PRHDT, CDR2 FYEKMQ, per germline (reference sequence). The CDR3 is made up of 15 amino acids.

The CDR3 DNA reads as TGTGCCAGCAGCGTGTCAGTTCCGGAGGATACGCAGTATTTT. Its protein product is CASSVSVPEDTQYF. This rearrangement joins TRBV11-2 to TRBJ2-3; no clear D gene. V was pared by 5 bases and J by 6 bases, with 15 bases between. Germline CDR1 and CDR2: SGHAT and FQNNGV. The CDR3 sequence is 14 residues long.

This clonotype was counted many times. A clone one base away is much larger, so this may be a read error. V is TRBV6-2 or TRBV6-3 and J is TRBJ2-7; no definite D call. This CDR3 spans 13 amino acids. Looked up from germline, CDR1 is MNHEY and CDR2 is SVGEGT. Trimming stripped 5 bases from V and 7 bases from J, with 15 bases between. The chain's CDR3 is CASSPSPYNEQYF. CDR3 DNA sequence: TGTGCCAGCAGTCCCTCCCCTTACAATGAGCAGTACTTC.

The rearrangement joins TRBV7-9 to TRBJ1-4; D might be TRBD1 (5 bases). Trimming shortened V by 5 bases and J by 7 bases, and 11 bases separated the two germline ends. Per the germline V gene, CDR1 is SEHNR and CDR2 is FQNEAQ (reference sequence). The CDR3 consists of 13 residues. CDR3 DNA sequence: TGTGCCAGCAGCACTTACAGGACTGAAAAACTGTTTTTT. Its protein is CASSTYRTEKLFF.

The chain recombines TRBV5-1 with TRBJ2-3, with 12 nucleotides matching TRBD1. CDR1 is SGHRS and CDR2 is YFSETQ in the germline V gene. This CDR3 comprises 16 residues. Unmatched junction bases numbered 4, after V lost 4 bases and J lost 1 base. Here the CDR3 reads CASSKGTGGGTDTQYF. CDR3 bases: TGCGCCAGCAGCAAAGGGACAGGGGGCGGCACAGATACGCAGTATTTT.

Many counts were recorded for this clonotype. Given a much more abundant clone one base away, this may be a read error. The chain carries TRBV29-1 and TRBJ2-7, with TRBD2 matching over 9 bases. The length of the CDR3 is 16 residues. With V trimmed by 2 bases and J by 7 bases, 15 bases remained unmatched. The V gene's germline CDR1 is SQVTM and CDR2 ANQGSEA. In nucleotides, the CDR3 is TGCAGCGTTGAAAATATGCTAGCGGGAAAGGGGATTGAGCAGTACTTC. This gives the protein CSVENMLAGKGIEQYF.

Only a few counts were recorded for this clonotype. The chain is built from TRBV29-1 and TRBJ1-2; no firm D call. The CDR3 runs 11 residues. V was clipped by 5 bases and J by 1 base, with 5 bases between them. Per germline, CDR1 SQVTM and CDR2 ANQGSEA. The CDR3 DNA reads TGCAGCGTTACATTTAACTATGGCTACACCTTC. It encodes CSVTFNYGYTF.

The chain has TRBV14 and TRBJ2-1; the match to TRBD2 covers 13 bases. The closer fit of TRBJ2-7 to the DNA end suggests the J call may be wrong. Germline loops: CDR1 SGHDN, CDR2 FVKESK. The length of the CDR3 is 20 residues. CDR3 region: CASSSAGTSGTLSSYNEQYF. The DNA for the CDR3 is TGTGCCAGCAGCTCAGCCGGGACTAGCGGGACGTTGAGCTCCTACAATGAGCAGTACTTC.

V gene TRBV29-1 combines with J gene TRBJ2-1; 7 nucleotides match TRBD1. The J call is doubtful: the DNA matches TRBJ2-7 better. This CDR3 contains 13 residues. Germline V gene sequence: CDR1 SQVTM, CDR2 ANQGSEA. The DNA for the CDR3 is TGCAGCGCGACAGGGTACTCCTACAATGAGCAGTACTTC. Encoded protein: CSATGYSYNEQYF.

The V gene is TRBV7-2, the J gene TRBJ1-1; 7 bases line up with TRBD1. The CDR3 length is 18 residues. CDR1 and CDR2 from the germline V gene are SGHTA and FQGNSA. J lost 3 bases, V lost 4 bases, and 17 bases had no gene match. The CDR3 DNA is TGTGCCAGCAGCTCGGGGGGATATCAGACAGGGCTGTACACTGAAGCTTTCTTT. Encoded protein: CASSSGGYQTGLYTEAFF. Looking up the rest from reference TRBV7-2 and TRBJ1-1 gives the full variable domain: GAGVSQSPSNKVTEKGKDVELRCDPISGHTALYWYRQSLGQGLEFLIYFQGNSAPDKSGLPSDRFSAERTGGSVSTLTIQRTQQEDSAVYLCASSSGGYQTGLYTEAFFGQGTRLTVV.

In this sample, this clonotype turned up once. The rearrangement uses TRBV20-1 and TRBJ1-5; D gene ambiguous. Per the germline V gene, CDR1 is DFQATT and CDR2 is SNEGSKA (reference sequence). V was trimmed by 5 bases and J by 3 bases, leaving 14 bases between them. The CDR3 has 14 residues. CDR3 loop: CSAVPGGDNQPQHF. As DNA, the CDR3 is TGCAGTGCTGTCCCGGGAGGAGACAATCAGCCCCAGCATTTT.

This clonotype has more than one count but fewer than ten. The rearrangement joins TRBV5-5 to TRBJ2-3; D remains unclear. The CDR3 spans 13 residues. Germline CDR1 is SGHKS and CDR2 is YYEKEE (reference sequence). The V end was cut by 6 bases, the J end by 4 bases, with 12 bases between. Written as DNA, the CDR3 is TGTGCCAGCAAGTTCGCGCTGGCAGATACGCAGTATTTT. As protein: CASKFALADTQYF.

This clonotype was detected many times. V usage is TRBV20-1 and J usage is TRBJ2-2; no firm D call. Germline V gives CDR1 DFQATT, CDR2 SNEGSKA (reference sequence). The CDR3 is 14 amino acids. The V and J ends lost 3 bases and 4 bases respectively, with 12 bases between them. The CDR3 loop is CSASDTDGTGELFF. The CDR3 coding sequence is TGCAGTGCTAGTGACACCGATGGCACCGGGGAGCTGTTTTTT.

V usage is TRBV7-2 and J usage is TRBJ1-2; the D is unclear. The CDR3 has 13 amino acids. In germline, CDR1 is SGHTA, CDR2 FQGNSA. Trimming shortened V by 1 base and J by 4 bases, and 7 bases separated the two germline ends. The CDR3 DNA reads as TGTGCCAGCAGCTTAGACACTTTCTATGGCTACACCTTC. Translated, it gives CASSLDTFYGYTF. The variable domain in full, with the rest retrieved from reference TRBV7-2 and TRBJ1-2, is GAGVSQSPSNKVTEKGKDVELRCDPISGHTALYWYRQSLGQGLEFLIYFQGNSAPDKSGLPSDRFSAERTGGSVSTLTIQRTQQEDSAVYLCASSLDTFYGYTFGSGTRLTVV.

This clonotype has only one observation. The limits of the CDR3 on the DNA are not certain, so only TCRdb's listed CDR3 is given. The V and J genes are TRBV28 and TRBJ2-7; the DNA was not compared with TRBD1, the D call given in the table. From its first to its last residue, the CDR3 has 16 amino acids. Per the germline V gene, CDR1 is MDHEN and CDR2 is SYDVKM. The CDR3 here is CASSFPSGQAYYEQYF.

The chain links TRBV7-7 to TRBJ2-1, with 9 nucleotides matching TRBD1. Looked up from germline, CDR1 is SSHAT and CDR2 is FNYEAQ (reference sequence). This CDR3 contains 14 residues. V shed 6 bases and J 8 bases; nucleotides not matched to a gene: 8. The chain's CDR3 is CASSVGTGFYEQFF. The CDR3 DNA is TGTGCCAGCAGTGTCGGGACAGGGTTCTATGAGCAGTTCTTC.

The chain recombines TRBV6-1 with TRBJ2-7; D is uncertain. Between the trimmed V and J ends, which lost 10 bases and 2 bases, there was a span of 12 bases. This CDR3 comprises 12 residues. Germline CDR1 MNHNS, CDR2 SASEGT. The CDR3, as DNA: TGTGCCATCGGAAGGACCACCTACGAGCAGTACTTC. It yields the protein CAIGRTTYEQYF.